The entry below describes one TCR beta chain. This sample is drawn from a study of cytomegalovirus exposure and HLA in healthy donors. The data were produced by immunoSEQ multiplex PCR, yet TCRdb's version contains in-frame clones alone and is incomplete. The top ten hold about 5% of the sample, which has approximately 65,000 clones, 92% seen once. This CDR3 comprises 13 residues. Trimming cost V 2 bases and J 12 bases; bases outside gene matches: 7. In germline, CDR1 is MDHEN, CDR2 SYDVKM. Separate from the 666-subject first cohort, the roughly 130-subject validation cohort was the one that the donors belonged to.

The V gene is TRBV28, the J gene TRBJ1-1; 9 positions agree with TRBD1. The sequenced sample consisted of PBMCs. This TCR came from a man between 18 and 29 years old in good health and CMV-seropositive. The CDR3 nucleotides read TGTGCCAGCAGTTTAAAGGGACAGGGTCTCTCTTTCTTT. Translated, it gives CASSLKGQGLSFF.